This TCR beta chain was identified during a study of patients and donors after allogeneic stem cell transplantation. TCRdb fed the RT-PCR reads into MiXCR, producing one record per CDR3 protein. Here the sample spans about 960,000 distinct CDR3 sequences, 15% to 20% being singletons. The source material was blood, either unsorted or a sorted T cell fraction (not recorded which). This TCR derives from a human donor who was either an allogeneic HSCT recipient or a stem cell or donor lymphocyte infusion donor (not recorded which). It is not recorded whose cells these are; they may come from a transplant donor.

The CDR3: CSAGEGGTEAFF. CDR3 DNA sequence: TGCAGTGCGGGCGAGGGCGGCACTGAAGCTTTCTTT. The rearrangement uses TRBV20-1 and TRBJ1-1, with D hard to call. CDR1 and CDR2 (germline): DFQATT, SNEGSKA (reference sequence). The CDR3 is made up of 12 amino acids. V was pared by 6 bases and J by 4 bases, with 12 bases between.